Following are 29 T cell receptor beta chains from one sample sequenced in a study of shared clonotypes between healthy human individuals. The protocol was immunoSEQ multiplex PCR, while the TCRdb copy is restricted to in-frame clones and leaves out a portion. The profile shows about 770,000 clones, approximately 77% of them singletons. Sequencing used memory CD4+ T cells sorted from blood. Subset defined: CD45RA-negative fraction. The receptor source for this set is a woman aged 25 to 45 in good health.

This clone has a single count. The gene calls are TRBV6-6 and TRBJ1-1; D unresolved. From germline, CDR1 is MNHNY and CDR2 SVGAGI (reference sequence). The CDR3 spans 13 residues. Trimming pared 6 bases from V and 0 bases from J, leaving 8 bases between. CDR3 sequence: CASSKDVNTEAFF. The CDR3 DNA is TGTGCCAGCAGCAAAGATGTGAACACTGAAGCTTTCTTT.

This clone was detected a few times. This rearrangement joins TRBV10-3 to TRBJ2-2, with D unresolved. V shed 1 base and J shed 1 base, with 7 bases lying between them. CDR3 length: 15 residues. CDR1 is ENHRY and CDR2 is SYGVKD in the germline V gene. The CDR3 DNA reads as TGTGCCATCAGTGAGTTGTGGGGGAACACCGGGGAGCTGTTTTTT. Its protein product is CAISELWGNTGELFF.

This chain joins TRBV11-2 and TRBJ1-5, with 8 bases aligning to TRBD1. Germline V gene sequence: CDR1 SGHAT, CDR2 FQNNGV. The CDR3 runs to 14 residues. Trimming cost V 2 bases and J 10 bases; bases outside gene matches: 7. This CDR3 reads CASSLNPTGDPQHF. CDR3 coding DNA: TGTGCCAGCAGCTTAAACCCGACAGGGGATCCCCAGCATTTT. Full variable domain (outside the CDR3, taken from reference TRBV11-2 and TRBJ1-5): EAGVAQSPRYKIIEKRQSVAFWCNPISGHATLYWYQQILGQGPKLLIQFQNNGVVDDSQLPKDRFSAERLKGVDSTLKIQPAKLEDSAVYLCASSLNPTGDPQHFGDGTRLSIL.

This clone was observed a few times. The sample has other DNA sequences that encode this CDR3 too. V usage is TRBV6-5 and J usage is TRBJ2-1, with TRBD2 identical over 9 bases. CDR1 and CDR2 from the germline V gene are MNHEY and SVGAGI. The junction had 3 bases not matched to a gene; V was cut back by 0 bases and J by 6 bases. CDR3 length equals 15 residues. CDR3 bases: TGTGCCAGCAGTTACTCTAGCGGGAGAGCCAATGAGCAGTTCTTC. The encoded protein is CASSYSSGRANEQFF.

The sample holds a few counts of this clone. The chain couples TRBV5-1 to TRBJ2-4, with 10 bases matching TRBD1. CDR3 length: 14 residues. CDR1 is SGHRS, CDR2 YFSETQ, per germline. The junction had 9 bases not matched to a gene; V was cut back by 6 bases and J by 9 bases. The CDR3 coding sequence is TGCGCCAGCAACACCGGGACAGGGGTTGGCATTCAGTACTTC. Translating gives CASNTGTGVGIQYF.

This clone was observed a single time. The rearrangement links TRBV7-9 to TRBJ1-3; D is uncertain. This CDR3 comprises 12 residues. Trimming shortened V by 5 bases and J by 8 bases, and 10 bases separated the two germline ends. Germline V gene data show CDR1 as SEHNR and CDR2 as FQNEAQ (reference sequence). The CDR3 is CASSRRAYTIYF. The CDR3, as DNA: TGTGCCAGCAGCCGAAGAGCGTACACCATATATTTT. The whole variable domain, remainder taken from reference TRBV7-9 and TRBJ1-3, is DTGVSQNPRHKITKRGQNVTFRCDPISEHNRLYWYRQTLGQGPEFLTYFQNEAQLEKSRLLSDRFSAERPKGSFSTLEIQRTEQGDSAMYLCASSRRAYTIYFGEGSWLTVV.

The chain carries TRBV2 and TRBJ1-5; no reliable D call. The CDR3 has 14 residues. Trimming left V 5 bases short and J 4 bases short, with 12 bases between. Germline V CDR1 and CDR2: SNHLY, FYNNEI. The CDR3: CASSTQSLNQPQHF. Written as DNA, the CDR3 is TGTGCCAGCAGTACACAGAGTTTAAATCAGCCCCAGCATTTT.

The genes are TRBV6-5 and TRBJ1-1; no clear D gene. The CDR3 extends over 16 amino acids. Looked up from germline, CDR1 is MNHEY and CDR2 is SVGAGI. Trimming pared 4 bases from V and 4 bases from J, leaving 19 bases between. In nucleotides, the CDR3 is TGTGCCAGCAGTTCCCGTCTCTCCTCCGGAGGCACTGAAGCTTTCTTT. It is translated as CASSSRLSSGGTEAFF.

V is TRBV23-1 and J is TRBJ2-5; D unclear. TRBV23-1 is an ORF, with its function uncertain. V lost 9 bases and J 1 base, leaving 9 bases between the germline ends. The CDR3 is 12 residues long. For the CDR3, the DNA is TGCGCCAGAACTGACCTCCAAGAGACCCAGTACTTC. Its protein is CARTDLQETQYF.

The sample holds a few counts of this clone. The CDR3 DNA sequence: TGCGCCAGCAGCCAAGGTTCGGGGCAGGCTTTCTTT. Amino acid sequence: CASSQGSGQAFF. The chain recombines TRBV4-1 with TRBJ1-1, with D maybe TRBD1 (5 bases). V lost 1 base and J lost 11, with 11 bases in between. CDR1 and CDR2 from the germline V gene are MGHRA and YSYEKL. This CDR3 comprises 12 residues.

The rearrangement joins TRBV6-6 to TRBJ2-7; D assignment may be TRBD1 or TRBD2 (5 bases each). V was shortened by 2 bases and J by 3 bases, with 8 bases between the two germline ends. Germline V gene sequence: CDR1 MNHNY, CDR2 SVGAGI (reference sequence). The length of the CDR3 is 13 residues. The CDR3 loop reads CASSYVRGYEQYF. The CDR3 nucleotides are TGTGCCAGCAGTTACGTGAGGGGCTACGAGCAGTACTTC.

This clone came up once. The chain couples TRBV21-1 to TRBJ2-1; the D call TRBD2 from the table was never checked on the DNA. TRBV21-1 represents a pseudogene. CDR3 length: 15 amino acids. The CDR3: CASSPPSGGANEQFF. CDR3 coding DNA: TGTGCCAGCAGCCCTCCCAGCGGGGGGGCAAATGAGCAGTTCTTC.

This clone was recorded a few times. V and J are TRBV6-4 and TRBJ2-6; perhaps TRBD2 as D (5 bases). The germline CDR1 and CDR2 sequences are MRHNA and SNTAGT. With 6 bases removed from V and 0 bases from J, the gap between germline ends came to 12 bases. This CDR3 is 16 amino acids long. CDR3 protein: CASSPGMTSGANVLTF. The CDR3 nucleotides read TGTGCCAGCAGCCCCGGGATGACCTCTGGGGCCAACGTCCTGACTTTC.

Here the CDR3 reads CASSLWEGNGYTF. The CDR3 DNA follows: TGCGCCAGCAGCTTATGGGAGGGGAATGGCTACACCTTC. V usage is TRBV5-1 and J usage is TRBJ1-2; the D gene is possibly TRBD1 (5 bases). Germline V gene sequence: CDR1 SGHRS, CDR2 YFSETQ. Trimming cost V 2 bases and J 6 bases, with 11 bases left between them. This CDR3 has 13 residues. Variable domain in full (rest from reference TRBV5-1 and TRBJ1-2): KAGVTQTPRYLIKTRGQQVTLSCSPISGHRSVSWYQQTPGQGLQFLFEYFSETQRNKGNFPGRFSGRQFSNSRSEMNVSTLELGDSALYLCASSLWEGNGYTFGSGTRLTVV.

The genes are TRBV28 and TRBJ1-5; D remains ambiguous. Germline V CDR1 and CDR2: MDHEN, SYDVKM. This CDR3 has 12 residues. V lost 4 bases, J lost 6 bases, and 7 bases lay in between. The CDR3 loop is CASSSRGQPQHF. The CDR3 DNA reads TGTGCCAGCAGTTCGCGCGGTCAGCCCCAGCATTTT.

The chain is built from TRBV30 and TRBJ2-3, with D hard to call. The CDR3 spans 14 residues. The V end was cut by 4 bases, the J end by 0 bases, with 11 bases between. CDR1 is GTSNPN and CDR2 is SVGIG in the germline V gene (reference sequence). The CDR3 nucleotides are TGTGCCTGGAATTTTCCGGCTAGCACAGATACGCAGTATTTT. It specifies CAWNFPASTDTQYF.

This clone was recorded once. The chain couples TRBV7-9 to TRBJ2-3; a possible D gene is TRBD2 (5 bases). Germline V gene lookup returns CDR1 SEHNR and CDR2 FQNEAQ (reference sequence). The CDR3 extends over 14 amino acids. The V end was cut by 7 bases, the J end by 0 bases, with 11 bases between. The CDR3 DNA reads as TGTGCCAGCACCTCCCGGGGTAGCACAGATACGCAGTATTTT. Its protein is CASTSRGSTDTQYF.

This clone turned up a few times. The chain combines TRBV19 with TRBJ1-5, with 12 nucleotides matching TRBD1. Germline lookup yields CDR1 LNHDA and CDR2 SQIVND (reference sequence). The CDR3 spans 15 residues. V trimming: 5 bases; J trimming: 6 bases; junction bases outside the gene matches: 5. The CDR3 region is CASSSGTGGFQPQHF. For the CDR3, the DNA is TGTGCCAGTAGTTCCGGGACAGGGGGCTTTCAGCCCCAGCATTTT.

The J gene is TRBJ2-7, the V gene TRBV27; a possible D gene is TRBD1 (7 bases). V lost 2 bases and J lost 7, with 15 bases in between. The CDR3 has 14 residues. Looked up from germline, CDR1 is MNHEY and CDR2 is SMNVEV (reference sequence). CDR3 residues: CASSLATGRLEQYF. CDR3 nucleotide sequence: TGTGCCAGCAGTTTAGCGACAGGGAGGTTAGAGCAGTACTTC.

A few counts support this clone. This chain uses TRBV28 with TRBJ1-2, with 9 bases identical to TRBD1. This CDR3 has 12 residues. Trimming removed 7 bases from V and 8 bases from J; junction bases left unmatched: 5. The germline V gene has CDR1 MDHEN and CDR2 SYDVKM. The DNA for the CDR3 is TGTGCCAGCACCCGGGACAGGGTGGGCTACACCTTC. Protein sequence: CASTRDRVGYTF.

V and J are TRBV18 and TRBJ2-2; D call uncertain. The germline gives CDR1 KGHSH, CDR2 LQKENI. V was shortened by 1 base and J by 7 bases, with 10 bases between the two germline ends. The CDR3 extends over 14 amino acids. As DNA, the CDR3 is TGTGCCAGCTCACCACTATCGCCCATCGGGGAGCTGTTTTTT. Translated: CASSPLSPIGELFF. Looking up the rest from reference TRBV18 and TRBJ2-2 gives the full variable domain: NAGVMQNPRHLVRRRGQEARLRCSPMKGHSHVYWYRQLPEEGLKFMVYLQKENIIDESGMPKERFSAEFPKEGPSILRIQQVVRGDSAAYFCASSPLSPIGELFFGEGSRLTVL.

The chain has TRBV5-6 and TRBJ2-6, with 7 bases lining up with TRBD2. Germline lookup yields CDR1 SGHDT and CDR2 YYEEEE. V lost 2 bases to trimming and J lost 3 bases; unmatched junction nucleotides: 11. CDR3 length equals 18 residues. The CDR3 nucleotides are TGTGCCAGCAGCTTAGGGGAGGGCCTCGTAGGTGGGGCCAACGTCCTGACTTTC. It codes for CASSLGEGLVGGANVLTF.

This chain joins TRBV5-4 and TRBJ2-2; 8 bases align to TRBD2. Trimming at V came to 4 bases and at J to 2 bases, leaving 4 bases not matched to a gene. Germline values: CDR1 SGHNT, CDR2 YYREEE (reference sequence). This CDR3 is built from 15 residues. CDR3 protein: CASSVREGNTGELFF. CDR3 sequence (DNA): TGTGCCAGCAGCGTTCGGGAGGGCAACACCGGGGAGCTGTTTTTT.

The chain couples TRBV7-2 to TRBJ2-5; 7 nucleotides align to TRBD2. The junction had 4 bases not matched to a gene; V was cut back by 4 bases and J by 5 bases. The CDR3 runs 13 residues. Germline V CDR1 and CDR2: SGHTA, FQGNSA. The CDR3 region is CASSWGGAETQYF. The DNA of the CDR3 is TGTGCCAGCAGCTGGGGGGGTGCGGAGACCCAGTACTTC.

The V and J genes are TRBV10-2 and TRBJ2-2; 10 bases line up with TRBD2. The CDR3 runs to 15 residues. Germline V gene data show CDR1 as WSHSY and CDR2 as SAAADI. Unmatched junction bases numbered 9, after V lost 8 bases and J lost 6 bases. Here the CDR3 DNA reads TGCGCCAGCGGTGGAGTAGCGGGAGGTGCCGGGGAGCTGTTTTTT. It encodes CASGGVAGGAGELFF.

The chain is built from TRBV6-1 and TRBJ2-7; possible D gene TRBD1, 6 bases. Germline CDR1 is MNHNS and CDR2 is SASEGT. V was trimmed by 7 bases and J by 2 bases, leaving 12 bases between them. CDR3 length: 13 residues. CDR3 residues: CASTRQAAYEQYF. CDR3 nucleotide sequence: TGTGCCAGCACCCGACAGGCCGCCTACGAGCAGTACTTC.

The J gene is TRBJ1-4, the V gene TRBV28; D is unclear. The CDR3 extends over 16 amino acids. Trimming stripped 4 bases from V and 8 bases from J, with 20 bases between. Germline V CDR1 and CDR2: MDHEN, SYDVKM. CDR3: CASSSSRLTQGEKLFF. The CDR3 nucleotides are TGTGCCAGCAGTTCCTCCAGGCTCACCCAAGGGGAAAAACTGTTTTTT.

The chain recombines TRBV9 with TRBJ2-2, with 8 bases identical to TRBD2. There are 17 residues in the CDR3. CDR1 is SGDLS, CDR2 YYNGEE, per germline. After removal of 1 base from V and 8 bases from J, the junction contained 13 bases not matched to a gene. CDR3 coding DNA: TGTGCCAGCAGCGTACGGTCGGACGGGAGGGCCATGGGGGAGCTGTTTTTT. It specifies CASSVRSDGRAMGELFF. The whole variable domain, filled in from reference TRBV9 and TRBJ2-2, reads DSGVTQTPKHLITATGQRVTLRCSPRSGDLSVYWYQQSLDQGLQFLIQYYNGEERAKGNILERFSAQQFPDLHSELNLSSLELGDSALYFCASSVRSDGRAMGELFFGEGSRLTVL.

V gene TRBV19 combines with J gene TRBJ1-4; 7 bases align to TRBD1. From germline, CDR1 is LNHDA and CDR2 SQIVND (reference sequence). The CDR3 is 14 amino acids. The trim removed 9 bases at V and 2 bases at J, leaving 6 bases unmatched. Here the CDR3 DNA reads TGTGCCAGCCAACCGACAGGGACTAATGAAAAACTGTTTTTT. Protein sequence: CASQPTGTNEKLFF.